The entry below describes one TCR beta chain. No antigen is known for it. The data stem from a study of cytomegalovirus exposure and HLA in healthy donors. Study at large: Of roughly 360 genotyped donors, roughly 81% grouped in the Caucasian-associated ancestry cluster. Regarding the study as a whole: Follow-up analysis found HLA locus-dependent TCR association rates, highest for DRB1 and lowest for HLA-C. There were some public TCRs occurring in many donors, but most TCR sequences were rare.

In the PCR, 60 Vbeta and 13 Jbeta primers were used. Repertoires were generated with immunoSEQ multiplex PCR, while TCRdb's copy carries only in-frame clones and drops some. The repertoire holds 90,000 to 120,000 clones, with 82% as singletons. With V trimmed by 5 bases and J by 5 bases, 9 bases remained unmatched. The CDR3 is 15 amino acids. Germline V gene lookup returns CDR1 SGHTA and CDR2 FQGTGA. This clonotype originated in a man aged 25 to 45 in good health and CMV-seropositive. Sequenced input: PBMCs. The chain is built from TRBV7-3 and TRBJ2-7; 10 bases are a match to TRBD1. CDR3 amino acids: CASSTRDRGIHEQYF. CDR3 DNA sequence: TGTGCCAGCAGCACCCGGGACAGGGGTATCCACGAGCAGTACTTC.